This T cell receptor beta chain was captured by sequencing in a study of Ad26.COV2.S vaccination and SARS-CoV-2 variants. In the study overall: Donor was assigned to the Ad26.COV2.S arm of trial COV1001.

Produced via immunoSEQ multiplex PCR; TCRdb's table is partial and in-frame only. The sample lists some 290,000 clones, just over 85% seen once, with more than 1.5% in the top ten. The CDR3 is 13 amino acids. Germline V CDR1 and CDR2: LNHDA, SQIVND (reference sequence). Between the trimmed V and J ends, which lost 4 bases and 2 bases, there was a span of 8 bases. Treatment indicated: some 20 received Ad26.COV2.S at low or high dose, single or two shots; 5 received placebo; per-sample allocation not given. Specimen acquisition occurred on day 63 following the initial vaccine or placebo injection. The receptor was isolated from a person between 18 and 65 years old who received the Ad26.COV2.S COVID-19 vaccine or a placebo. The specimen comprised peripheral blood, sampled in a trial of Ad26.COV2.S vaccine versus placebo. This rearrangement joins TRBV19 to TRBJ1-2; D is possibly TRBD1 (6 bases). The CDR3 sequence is CASSKTGNYGYTF. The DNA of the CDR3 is TGTGCCAGTAGTAAGACAGGAAACTATGGCTACACCTTC.